The 23 T cell receptor beta chains reported below all come from one sample, sequenced in a study of T-cell reconstitution after alpha-beta-depleted transplantation in children (dated by TCRdb to the mid-2010s). This sample's treatment or condition label indicates: allogeneic hematopoietic cell transplantation with graft depleted of TCRalphabeta T cells and CD19 B cells. The library was built by means of PCR. The run used an Illumina HiSeq 2500. To normalize quantification of the TCRbeta repertoire, the TCR libraries were built with molecular barcoding that relied on unique molecular identifiers. TCRdb trimmed public reads at Q25 via fastp, called clones via MiXCR and kept in-frame beta chains. A single entry per CDR3 protein holds the most common genes and DNA from its merged rows. The table for this sample lists hundreds of thousands of distinct CDR3 sequences; around 13% of them were counted only once. Together, the top ten hold 0.79% of the sample.

The starting material was PBMCs, obtained before TCRalphabeta/CD19-depleted stem cell transplant. The origin of the receptors is a girl aged 2 to 9 with congenital amegakaryocytic thrombocytopenia, due to receive a stem cell transplant.

This clonotype occurred once. The rearrangement links TRBV9 to TRBJ2-7; D is unclear. This CDR3 comprises 17 residues. V dropped 0 bases and J dropped 0 bases, with 16 bases sitting between them. Germline CDR1 SGDLS, CDR2 YYNGEE. The CDR3 is CASSVASAVSFSYEQYF. In DNA form, the CDR3 reads TGTGCCAGCAGCGTAGCTTCGGCGGTCTCTTTCTCCTACGAGCAGTACTTC.

The chain has TRBV29-1 and TRBJ2-3; no clear D. Germline CDR1 reads SQVTM; CDR2 reads ANQGSEA. This CDR3 spans 13 amino acids. V lost 4 bases and J lost 2, with 10 bases in between. This CDR3 reads CSVGFQHTDTQYF. The CDR3 nucleotides read TGCAGCGTTGGGTTCCAGCACACAGATACGCAGTATTTT.

In regard to this clonotype: Its ends do not fully match the called genes, so a read error is possible. The chain combines TRBV5-1 with TRBJ2-3; TRBD2 matches 9 bases. The CDR3 totals 19 residues. Germline lookup yields CDR1 SGHRS and CDR2 YFSETQ. The CDR3 DNA sequence: TGCGCCGGCAGCTTGGCCGTAATAGCGGGAGCCCTTAACACAGATACGCAGTATTTT. Translated, it gives CAGSLAVIAGALNTDTQYF.

The table lists this clonotype with many counts. The rearrangement joins TRBV20-1 to TRBJ2-1; 10 bases align to TRBD2. The CDR3 runs to 17 residues. The germline V gene has CDR1 DFQATT and CDR2 SNEGSKA (reference sequence). V lost 1 base and J lost 4; bases outside the gene matches: 10. The CDR3 loop reads CSARASGRNWIYNEQFF. CDR3 DNA: TGCAGTGCTAGAGCTAGCGGGAGAAATTGGATTTACAATGAGCAGTTCTTC.

This clonotype was detected ten times or more. This sequence joins TRBV29-1 and TRBJ2-3; D remains unclear. This CDR3 has 13 amino acids. Germline CDR1 reads SQVTM; CDR2 reads ANQGSEA. V dropped 0 bases and J dropped 6 bases, with 10 bases sitting between them. The CDR3, as DNA: TGCAGCGTTGAAGATCCCGGAGCGGATACGCAGTATTTT. Translating it yields CSVEDPGADTQYF.

This clonotype occurred many times. The chain is built from TRBV20-1 and TRBJ2-3; 11 bases match TRBD2. V gave up 3 bases and J gave up 4 bases; unmatched junction bases: 6. Germline assignment: CDR1 DFQATT and CDR2 SNEGSKA (reference sequence). The CDR3 has 15 residues. The CDR3 DNA reads TGCAGTGCTAGGGCTACTAGCGGGAGTGCAGATACGCAGTATTTT. The encoded protein is CSARATSGSADTQYF.

The table lists this clonotype with a few counts. The chain carries TRBV12-3 or TRBV12-4 and TRBJ2-6, with 7 bases identical to TRBD1. V lost 0 bases, J lost 4 bases, and 3 bases stayed unmatched. This CDR3 contains 16 residues. The CDR3 nucleotides read TGTGCCAGCAGTTTAGCGCTGGGACAGGGGGCCAACGTCCTGACTTTC. Translation gives CASSLALGQGANVLTF.

This clonotype appeared a few times. The gene calls are TRBV20-1 and TRBJ2-2; 14 bases agree with TRBD2. Germline CDR1 reads DFQATT; CDR2 reads SNEGSKA (reference sequence). There are 16 residues in the CDR3. The ends lost 3 bases at V and 6 bases at J; junction bases unmatched: 6. The CDR3 nucleotides read TGCAGTGCTAGTCTCGGGACTAGCGGGAGTGCCGGGGAGCTGTTTTTT. Amino acid sequence: CSASLGTSGSAGELFF.

At least ten counts were recorded for this clonotype. The chain carries TRBV6-5 and TRBJ1-1; 10 bases align to TRBD1. The ends lost 4 bases at V and 5 bases at J; junction bases unmatched: 4. Germline V gene lookup returns CDR1 MNHEY and CDR2 SVGAGI. The CDR3 length is 14 residues. This chain's CDR3 is CASSWGTGVTEAFF. CDR3 DNA: TGTGCCAGCAGTTGGGGGACAGGGGTAACTGAAGCTTTCTTT.

This clonotype showed up many times. This chain uses TRBV29-1 with TRBJ2-1; no definite D call. Germline V gene data show CDR1 as SQVTM and CDR2 as ANQGSEA. CDR3 length: 12 residues. V gave up 1 base and J gave up 6 bases, with 7 bases separating them. DNA for the CDR3: TGCAGCGTTGAAGGGTTCACCAATGAGCAGTTCTTC. Encoded protein: CSVEGFTNEQFF.

This clonotype has more than one count but fewer than ten. The chain joins TRBV7-9 to TRBJ2-3; D remains unclear. V shed 7 bases and J shed 0 bases, with 8 bases lying between them. This CDR3 contains 13 residues. CDR1 SEHNR and CDR2 FQNEAQ come from the germline V gene (reference sequence). The CDR3 sequence: CASTSQSTDTQYF. The CDR3 nucleotides read TGTGCCAGCACCAGCCAGAGCACAGATACGCAGTATTTT.

V is TRBV5-1 and J is TRBJ1-2; the D gene is possibly TRBD1 (5 bases). Trimming left V 0 bases short and J 5 bases short, with 14 bases between. Germline lookup yields CDR1 SGHRS and CDR2 YFSETQ. The CDR3 consists of 15 residues. The CDR3 loop is CASSLETSGFYGYTF. Here the CDR3 DNA reads TGCGCCAGCAGCTTGGAAACTTCAGGGTTTTATGGCTACACCTTC. The full variable domain, rest sourced from reference TRBV5-1 and TRBJ1-2, is KAGVTQTPRYLIKTRGQQVTLSCSPISGHRSVSWYQQTPGQGLQFLFEYFSETQRNKGNFPGRFSGRQFSNSRSEMNVSTLELGDSALYLCASSLETSGFYGYTFGSGTRLTVV.

Ten or more counts support this clonotype. The chain joins TRBV5-1 to TRBJ2-7; D is unclear. This CDR3 has 12 amino acids. V was pared by 4 bases and J by 3 bases, with 8 bases between. Germline V gene sequence: CDR1 SGHRS, CDR2 YFSETQ. The CDR3 sequence: CASSQGLYEQYF. The CDR3 DNA sequence: TGCGCCAGCAGCCAAGGCCTCTACGAGCAGTACTTC.

This clonotype was counted at least ten times. V gene TRBV6-2 or TRBV6-3 combines with J gene TRBJ1-5; 9 bases are shared with TRBD1. Germline V CDR1 and CDR2: MNHEY, SVGEGT. This CDR3 is 15 amino acids long. V lost 5 bases to trimming and J lost 6 bases; unmatched junction nucleotides: 8. CDR3 sequence reads: CASSGWTGDVQPQHF. The DNA of the CDR3 is TGTGCCAGCAGTGGATGGACAGGGGACGTTCAGCCCCAGCATTTT.

This clonotype has just a few counts. V is TRBV18 and J is TRBJ2-1, with D perhaps TRBD2 (5 bases). The V gene's germline CDR1 is KGHSH and CDR2 LQKENI. The CDR3 consists of 16 residues. The V end was cut by 3 bases, the J end by 4 bases, with 16 bases between. CDR3 DNA: TGTGCCAGCTCACCTACGACGGTGGACTTATACAATGAGCAGTTCTTC. Amino acid sequence: CASSPTTVDLYNEQFF.

This clonotype was seen many times. The chain employs TRBV5-1 and TRBJ1-2, with a possible D match to TRBD1 (6 bases). V was clipped by 0 bases and J by 8 bases, with 17 bases between them. The CDR3 has 15 amino acids. The germline gives CDR1 SGHRS, CDR2 YFSETQ. The DNA of the CDR3 is TGCGCCAGCAGCTTGGACCCCACAGGGTTGAACGGCTACACCTTC. Its protein product is CASSLDPTGLNGYTF.

The J gene is TRBJ2-1, the V gene TRBV5-5; D gene uncertain. Germline CDR1 SGHKS, CDR2 YYEKEE (reference sequence). This CDR3 region has 15 residues. Trimming pared 1 base from V and 7 bases from J, leaving 15 bases between. In nucleotides, the CDR3 is TGTGCCAGCAGCTTGACAGCCTGGATTGAGAATGAGCAGTTCTTC. It yields the protein CASSLTAWIENEQFF.

The rearrangement uses TRBV12-3 or TRBV12-4 and TRBJ2-1; 8 bases are a match to TRBD1. V was clipped by 6 bases and J by 4 bases; unmatched bases: 8. CDR3 length: 15 amino acids. CDR3 residues: CASRPPGGGYNEQFF. The CDR3 DNA follows: TGTGCCAGCAGGCCCCCAGGGGGCGGGTACAATGAGCAGTTCTTC.

This clonotype has at least ten counts. CDR3 sequence: CSASMGHPNQPQHF. As DNA, the CDR3 is TGCAGTGCTAGCATGGGGCATCCAAATCAGCCCCAGCATTTT. The chain carries TRBV20-1 and TRBJ1-5; D might be TRBD1 (5 bases). Trimming removed 3 bases from V and 4 bases from J, with 13 bases in between. The CDR3 has 14 amino acids. Germline lookup yields CDR1 DFQATT and CDR2 SNEGSKA (reference sequence).

The chain recombines TRBV15 with TRBJ2-1; 10 bases fit TRBD2. Trimming took 1 base from V and 7 from J; bases not matched to a gene: 4. The CDR3 runs to 15 residues. CDR1 is LNHNV, CDR2 YYDKDF, per germline (reference sequence). In DNA, the CDR3 is TGTGCCACCAGCAGAGGGACTAGCGGAAGGAATGAGCAGTTCTTC. The encoded protein is CATSRGTSGRNEQFF.

This clonotype came up a few times. The chain has TRBV5-1 and TRBJ1-5, with D unresolved. Germline CDR1 is SGHRS and CDR2 is YFSETQ. CDR3 length: 14 amino acids. The V and J ends lost 0 bases and 7 bases respectively, with 11 bases between them. CDR3 sequence (DNA): TGCGCCAGCAGCTTGGTTGGTTCCGGGCAGCCCCAGCATTTT. Translating it yields CASSLVGSGQPQHF.

There are many counts of this clonotype. J is TRBJ2-7 and V is TRBV7-3; 12 bases are a match to TRBD2. With 5 bases clipped from V and 5 bases from J, the junction kept 7 bases outside the gene matches. Germline CDR1 SGHTA, CDR2 FQGTGA. The CDR3 consists of 15 residues. Here the CDR3 reads CASSVGLAGVNEQYF. DNA of the CDR3: TGTGCCAGCAGCGTGGGACTAGCGGGCGTAAACGAGCAGTACTTC.

The V gene is TRBV5-1, the J gene TRBJ1-2; 7 nucleotides agree with TRBD1. The CDR3 has 15 amino acids. Losses at the gene ends were 5 bases for V and 3 bases for J; bases not matched to a gene: 10. CDR1 and CDR2 (germline): SGHRS, YFSETQ. CDR3 sequence reads: CASSTDRSQYYGYTF. The CDR3 coding sequence is TGCGCCAGCAGTACGGACAGGAGTCAATACTATGGCTACACCTTC.